A selection of T cell receptor beta chains follows, all from one sample in a study of long-term antiretroviral therapy in people with HIV. Profiled with immunoSEQ multiplex PCR; TCRdb holds only in-frame clones, not every one. Of some 22,000 clones listed, around 83% are singletons. The source material was unsorted PBMCs, sampled 1.3 years after starting antiretroviral therapy. The receptors originated from a man in his fifties or sixties with HIV. Both conserved end residues are part of each CDR3. A D gene is named only where the DNA matches it firmly. Rows may omit the clone size; those that give it use once, few, many or a size class.

TRBJ2-3	NA	12	NA	TRBV29-1	CSVYSYTDTQYF	TGCAGCGTTTACTCCTACACAGATACGCAGTATTTT
TRBJ1-1	TRBD1	13	NA	TRBV5-1	CASSSDRDLEAFF	TGCGCCAGCAGCTCGGACAGGGATCTTGAAGCTTTCTTT
TRBJ2-5	TRBD1	13	NA	TRBV2	CASRGTGAETQYF	TGTGCCAGCAGGGGAACAGGGGCAGAGACCCAGTACTTC
TRBJ2-7	NA	13	few	TRBV5-4	CASQGSGLDEQYF	TGTGCCAGCCAGGGGTCGGGGCTCGACGAGCAGTACTTC
TRBJ1-6	TRBD1	15	NA	TRBV4-1	CASSRGDRVGSPLHF	TGCGCCAGCAGCCGGGGAGACAGGGTGGGTTCACCCCTCCACTTT
TRBJ2-5	NA	14	NA	TRBV9	CASSGRTGFETQYF	TGTGCCAGCAGCGGACGAACAGGGTTCGAGACCCAGTACTTC
TRBJ2-7	NA	13	few	TRBV2	CASRILDRYEQYF	TGTGCCAGCAGGATACTTGATCGCTACGAGCAGTACTTC
TRBJ1-2	NA	13	NA	TRBV11-2	CASSIGQRYGYTF	TGTGCCAGCAGCATAGGACAGCGCTATGGCTACACCTTC
TRBJ1-4	NA	16	NA	TRBV11-2	CASSRRTRGGSEKLFF	TGTGCCAGCAGCCGTCGAACCAGAGGCGGGTCTGAAAAACTGTTTTTT
TRBJ2-1	NA	15	NA	TRBV5-4	CASSSGAGTYNEQFF	TGTGCCAGCAGCTCCGGGGCAGGGACCTACAATGAGCAGTTCTTC
TRBJ1-5	NA	14	NA	TRBV7-8	CASSAREGNQPQHF	TGTGCCAGCAGCGCCCGGGAGGGCAATCAGCCCCAGCATTTT
TRBJ2-1	NA	13	few	TRBV5-1	CASSLEPNNEQFF	TGCGCCAGCAGCTTGGAACCCAACAATGAGCAGTTCTTC
TRBJ1-2	NA	15	once	TRBV27	CATHGQAPSNYGYTF	TGTGCCACCCACGGCCAGGCACCTTCTAACTATGGCTACACCTTC